Presented here are 10 T cell receptor beta chains from one specimen sequenced in a study of T cell changes during pregnancy in multiple sclerosis (dated by TCRdb to the late 2010s). Libraries were prepared through the immunoSEQ multiplex PCR assay. This immuneACCESS table, as held by TCRdb, lists in-frame sequences with V and J called but not all clones. Of the missing ones, under half trace to an unresolved V gene in checked studies; the others have no known cause. The sample table shows around 56,000 clones, and around nine tenths are seen once. Together, the top ten hold less than 3.5% of the sample. The sequencing here drew on peripheral blood, taken in the third trimester of pregnancy. Receptors originate from a female donor in good health, enrolled as a control in a pregnancy study.

The chain carries TRBV21-1 and TRBJ1-2. TRBV21-1 is assigned pseudogene status. There are 18 residues in the CDR3. CDR3 protein: CASSKVIFCHRANYGYTF. The CDR3 DNA follows: TGTGCCAGCAGCAAAGTGATATTCTGTCATCGAGCTAACTATGGCTACACCTTC.

The chain has TRBV27 and TRBJ1-1; D not resolved. The CDR3 extends over 13 amino acids. CDR1 and CDR2 (germline): MNHEY, SMNVEV (reference sequence). Trimming removed 3 bases from V and 8 bases from J, with 13 bases in between. The CDR3 DNA follows: TGTGCCAGCAGTTTTACCCCCCAGCGGGAAGCTTTCTTT. Translation: CASSFTPQREAFF.

J is TRBJ1-4 and V is TRBV7-8; TRBD1 matches at 10 bases. In germline, CDR1 is SGHVS, CDR2 FQNEAQ. Trimming at V came to 4 bases and at J to 6 bases, leaving 2 bases not matched to a gene. The CDR3 has 14 amino acids. In nucleotides, the CDR3 is TGTGCCAGCAGCTCCGGGACAGGGGATGAAAAACTGTTTTTT. It specifies CASSSGTGDEKLFF.

This chain connects TRBV5-1 to TRBJ2-5; 10 bases fit TRBD2. This CDR3 is built from 15 residues. V shed 2 bases, J shed 6 bases, and the junction held 7 bases outside the gene matches. CDR1 is SGHRS, CDR2 YFSETQ, per germline. CDR3 DNA sequence: TGCGCCAGCAGCTTATCTAGCGGGAGTCGAAAGACCCAGTACTTC. Its protein product is CASSLSSGSRKTQYF.

This chain uses TRBV29-1 with TRBJ1-5; D is undetermined. The CDR3 is made up of 13 amino acids. V was shortened by 4 bases and J by 4 bases, with 11 bases between the two germline ends. The germline V gene has CDR1 SQVTM and CDR2 ANQGSEA. Here the CDR3 reads CSVGESENQPQHF. CDR3 nucleotide sequence: TGCAGCGTTGGGGAGTCGGAAAATCAGCCCCAGCATTTT.

The J gene is TRBJ2-3, the V gene TRBV7-2, with 8 positions matching TRBD2. The V segment lost 2 bases and the J segment 3 bases; nucleotides outside the gene matches: 7. The CDR3 spans 16 residues. Germline assignment: CDR1 SGHTA and CDR2 FQGNSA. In DNA form, the CDR3 reads TGTGCCAGCAGCTTAAGAAAGCGGGAGACAACAGATACGCAGTATTTT. This translates into CASSLRKRETTDTQYF. The full variable domain, its missing parts supplied by reference TRBV7-2 and TRBJ2-3, is GAGVSQSPSNKVTEKGKDVELRCDPISGHTALYWYRQSLGQGLEFLIYFQGNSAPDKSGLPSDRFSAERTGGSVSTLTIQRTQQEDSAVYLCASSLRKRETTDTQYFGPGTRLTVL.

The chain has TRBV28 and TRBJ2-3, with 10 bases lining up with TRBD2. Germline V lookup: CDR1 MDHEN, CDR2 SYDVKM. CDR3 length equals 15 residues. The V gene end was trimmed by 1 base and the J gene end by 9 bases; junction bases not matched to a gene: 7. This CDR3 is CASSLFGSGRLTQYF. The CDR3 region has the DNA TGTGCCAGCAGTTTATTCGGTAGCGGGAGGTTGACGCAGTATTTT.

This clone was observed a handful of times. The CDR3, as DNA: TGTGCCAGCAGCTTTGACGCAGGCTCTCCCCATCGCAGGGGTGAGCAGTTCTTC. Residues: CASSFDAGSPHRRGEQFF. This chain connects TRBV7-6 to TRBJ2-1, with a possible D match to TRBD1 (6 bases). Germline CDR1 SGHVS, CDR2 FNYEAQ. Trimming cost V 3 bases and J 9 bases, with 27 bases left between them. The CDR3 length is 18 residues.

The chain employs TRBV29-1 and TRBJ2-3, with 7 positions matching TRBD1. The CDR3 has 13 amino acids. With 4 bases clipped from V and 0 bases from J, the junction kept 1 base outside the gene matches. Germline CDR1 reads SQVTM; CDR2 reads ANQGSEA. The CDR3 spells CSVGQGSTDTQYF. The CDR3 coding sequence is TGCAGCGTTGGACAGGGTAGCACAGATACGCAGTATTTT.

Only a few counts were recorded for this clone. This chain's CDR3 is CASSFDSRDTEAFF. The CDR3 nucleotides read TGTGCCAGCAGCTTCGACAGTAGGGACACTGAAGCTTTCTTT. This chain connects TRBV7-3 to TRBJ1-1; D may be TRBD1 (5 bases). Deletions cut 3 bases from V and 3 bases from J, with 11 bases between. The CDR3 covers 14 residues. The V gene's germline CDR1 is SGHTA and CDR2 FQGTGA.